This T cell receptor (beta chain) was sequenced for a study of blood T cell repertoires in COVID-19. As for the study in general: Sample material is recorded as cDNA or gDNA derived from T cells, B-cell-depleted T cells, or PBMCs.

Sequencing used immunoSEQ multiplex PCR; TCRdb keeps in-frame clones, though not all of them. The profile shows under 500,000 clones, 70% to 90% of them singletons. The trim removed 0 bases at V and 5 bases at J, leaving 12 bases unmatched. Germline CDR1 is LGHDT and CDR2 is YNNKEL (reference sequence). This CDR3 has 18 amino acids. This receptor was obtained from a woman between 18 and 29 years old with acute COVID-19. The sequenced sample consisted of PBMCs or T cells enriched from blood (not recorded which). This rearrangement joins TRBV3-1 (or the pseudogene TRBV3-2) to TRBJ2-3; 9 bases fit TRBD2. CDR3 DNA sequence: TGTGCCAGCAGCCAAGATTCTGCGCTAGCGGGGAGAAAAGATACGCAGTATTTT. Residues: CASSQDSALAGRKDTQYF.